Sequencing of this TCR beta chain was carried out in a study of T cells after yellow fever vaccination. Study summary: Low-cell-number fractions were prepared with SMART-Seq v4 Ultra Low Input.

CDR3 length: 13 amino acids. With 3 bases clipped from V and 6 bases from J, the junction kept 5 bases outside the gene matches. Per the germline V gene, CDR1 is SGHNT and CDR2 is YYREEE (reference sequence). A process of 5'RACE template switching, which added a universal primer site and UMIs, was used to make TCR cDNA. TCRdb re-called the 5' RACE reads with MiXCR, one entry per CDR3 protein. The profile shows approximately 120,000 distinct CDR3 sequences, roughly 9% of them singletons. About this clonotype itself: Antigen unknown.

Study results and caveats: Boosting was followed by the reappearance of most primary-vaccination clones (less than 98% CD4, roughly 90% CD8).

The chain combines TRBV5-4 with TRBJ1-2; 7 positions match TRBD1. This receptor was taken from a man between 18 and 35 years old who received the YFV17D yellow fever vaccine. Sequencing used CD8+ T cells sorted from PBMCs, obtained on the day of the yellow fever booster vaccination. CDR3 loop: CASSWQGEHGYTF. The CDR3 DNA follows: TGTGCCAGCAGCTGGCAGGGGGAACATGGCTACACCTTC. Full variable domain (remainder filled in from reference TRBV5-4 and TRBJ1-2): ETGVTQSPTHLIKTRGQQVTLRCSSQSGHNTVSWYQQALGQGPQFIFQYYREEENGRGNFPPRFSGLQFPNYSSELNVNALELDDSALYLCASSWQGEHGYTFGSGTRLTVV.